The 7 T cell receptor beta chains in this list originate from one sample, sequenced in a study of early T cells in non-severe SARS-CoV-2 infection. TCRdb re-derived calls from the 5' RACE reads in MiXCR, one entry per CDR3 protein. The sample has 24,000 or so distinct CDR3 sequences, less than 7% seen once. The source material was whole blood. These receptors were taken from an adult who was a healthcare worker with PCR-confirmed SARS-CoV-2 infection or an uninfected control (not recorded which).

This clonotype was counted many times. The chain employs TRBV7-6 and TRBJ1-6; TRBD1 matches 10 bases. This CDR3 is 15 amino acids long. Germline loops: CDR1 SGHVS, CDR2 FNYEAQ. Trimming removed 1 base from V and 8 bases from J; junction bases left unmatched: 2. CDR3 in amino acids: CASSLGQGADSPLHF. CDR3 DNA: TGTGCCAGCAGCTTAGGACAGGGGGCTGATTCACCCCTCCACTTT.

This clonotype was recorded many times. V gene TRBV5-4 combines with J gene TRBJ2-2; 10 nucleotides match TRBD2. The length of the CDR3 is 18 residues. The germline V gene encodes CDR1 SGHNT and CDR2 YYREEE (reference sequence). V shed 1 base and J 4 bases; nucleotides not matched to a gene: 10. The CDR3: CASSLTPSGGAVTGELFF. CDR3 DNA sequence: TGTGCCAGCAGCTTGACCCCCAGCGGGGGGGCCGTCACCGGGGAGCTGTTTTTT.

This clonotype came up many times. The chain joins TRBV6-2 or TRBV6-3 to TRBJ2-6; D uncertain. Germline-derived CDR1 and CDR2 are MNHEY and SVGEGT. The CDR3 runs to 13 residues. Trimming removed 4 bases from V and 4 bases from J, with 5 bases in between. In DNA form, the CDR3 reads TGTGCCAGCAGTTCTCCCGGGGCCAACGTCCTGACTTTC. This codes for CASSSPGANVLTF.

This chain links TRBV2 with TRBJ2-7; maybe TRBD1 (6 bases). The V gene's germline CDR1 is SNHLY and CDR2 FYNNEI. The ends were cut back, 6 bases at V and 3 bases at J, with 18 bases in the middle. The CDR3 has 15 residues. CDR3 DNA: TGTGCCAGCAGGGCGAACAGGGATGAGGTCTACGAGCAGTACTTC. Translated: CASRANRDEVYEQYF. The full variable domain, rest sourced from reference TRBV2 and TRBJ2-7, is EPEVTQTPSHQVTQMGQEVILRCVPISNHLYFYWYRQILGQKVEFLVSFYNNEISEKSEIFDDQFSVERPDGSNFTLKIRSTKLEDSAMYFCASRANRDEVYEQYFGPGTRLTVT.

This clonotype has only a few counts. The genes are TRBV9 and TRBJ1-2; 8 bases fit TRBD1. This CDR3 is 15 amino acids long. Germline V gene data show CDR1 as SGDLS and CDR2 as YYNGEE. The J segment lost 2 bases and the V segment lost 4 bases, leaving 7 bases of the junction unmatched. CDR3 DNA: TGTGCCAGCAGCCTCCGGACAGGGAACAACTATGGCTACACCTTC. Protein: CASSLRTGNNYGYTF. Using reference TRBV9 and TRBJ1-2 for the parts outside the CDR3, the full variable domain is DSGVTQTPKHLITATGQRVTLRCSPRSGDLSVYWYQQSLDQGLQFLIQYYNGEERAKGNILERFSAQQFPDLHSELNLSSLELGDSALYFCASSLRTGNNYGYTFGSGTRLTVV.

This clonotype was seen ten or more times. The chain is built from TRBV7-9 and TRBJ1-6; 7 bases match TRBD1. Germline-derived CDR1 and CDR2 are SEHNR and FQNEAQ (reference sequence). The CDR3 is made up of 14 amino acids. The V and J ends lost 5 bases and 7 bases, in that order; junction bases with no gene match: 5. The CDR3 protein is CASSRGTENSPLHF. The DNA of the CDR3 is TGTGCCAGCAGCCGCGGGACAGAAAATTCACCCCTCCACTTT.

This clonotype was recorded at least ten times. This chain uses TRBV6-1 with TRBJ2-1; tentative D call: TRBD2 (6 bases). The CDR3 loop spans 15 amino acids. Per germline, CDR1 MNHNS and CDR2 SASEGT. The germline V and J ends were trimmed by 8 bases and 2 bases, with 16 bases remaining between them. Here the CDR3 reads CASCRGSGTYNEQFF. The CDR3 nucleotides are TGTGCCAGCTGTAGAGGTAGCGGAACCTACAATGAGCAGTTCTTC.